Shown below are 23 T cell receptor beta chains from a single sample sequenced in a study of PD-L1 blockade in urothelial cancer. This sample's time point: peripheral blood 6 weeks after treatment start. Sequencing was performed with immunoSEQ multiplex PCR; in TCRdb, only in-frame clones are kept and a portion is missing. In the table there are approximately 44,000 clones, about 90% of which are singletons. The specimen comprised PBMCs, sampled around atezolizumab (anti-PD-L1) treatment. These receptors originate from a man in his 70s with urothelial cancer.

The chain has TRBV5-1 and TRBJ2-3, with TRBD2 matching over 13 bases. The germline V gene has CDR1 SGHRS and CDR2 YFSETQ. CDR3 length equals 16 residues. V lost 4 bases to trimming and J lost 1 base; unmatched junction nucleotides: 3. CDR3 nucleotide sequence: TGCGCCAGCAGCCCCGGGACTAGCGGGGGCACAGATACGCAGTATTTT. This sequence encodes CASSPGTSGGTDTQYF.

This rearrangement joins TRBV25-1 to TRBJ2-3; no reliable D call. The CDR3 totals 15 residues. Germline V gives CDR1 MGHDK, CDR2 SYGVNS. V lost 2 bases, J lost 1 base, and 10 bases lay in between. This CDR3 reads CASSEVAAGTDTQYF. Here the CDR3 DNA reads TGTGCCAGCAGTGAAGTGGCGGCGGGCACAGATACGCAGTATTTT.

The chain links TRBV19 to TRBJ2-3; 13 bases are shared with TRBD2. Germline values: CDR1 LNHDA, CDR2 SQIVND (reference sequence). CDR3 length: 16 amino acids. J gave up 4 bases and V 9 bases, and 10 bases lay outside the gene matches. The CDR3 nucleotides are TGTGCCAGCCAACCAGGGACTAGCGGGACTGCAGATACGCAGTATTTT. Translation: CASQPGTSGTADTQYF.

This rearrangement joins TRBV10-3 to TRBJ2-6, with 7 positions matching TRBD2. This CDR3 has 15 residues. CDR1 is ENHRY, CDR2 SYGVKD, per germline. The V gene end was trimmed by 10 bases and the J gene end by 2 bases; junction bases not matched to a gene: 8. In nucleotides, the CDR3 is TGTGCCACCGGGGGGTTATCGACTGGGGCCAACGTCCTGACTTTC. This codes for CATGGLSTGANVLTF.

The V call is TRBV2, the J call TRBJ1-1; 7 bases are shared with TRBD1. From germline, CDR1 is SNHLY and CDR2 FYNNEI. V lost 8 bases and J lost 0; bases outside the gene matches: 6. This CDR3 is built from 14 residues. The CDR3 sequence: CASVADRVNTEAFF. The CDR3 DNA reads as TGTGCCAGCGTTGCCGACAGGGTGAACACTGAAGCTTTCTTT.

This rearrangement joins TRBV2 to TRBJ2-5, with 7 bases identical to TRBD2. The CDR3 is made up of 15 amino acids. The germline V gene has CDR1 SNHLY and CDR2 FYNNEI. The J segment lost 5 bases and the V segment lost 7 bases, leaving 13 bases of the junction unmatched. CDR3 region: CASTPQGGATETQYF. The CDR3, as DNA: TGTGCCAGCACCCCGCAGGGAGGGGCGACGGAGACCCAGTACTTC.

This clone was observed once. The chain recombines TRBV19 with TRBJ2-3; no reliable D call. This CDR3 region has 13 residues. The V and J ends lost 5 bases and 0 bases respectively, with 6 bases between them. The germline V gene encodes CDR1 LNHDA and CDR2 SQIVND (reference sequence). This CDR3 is CASSDTSTDTQYF. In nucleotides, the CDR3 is TGTGCCAGTAGTGACACTAGCACAGATACGCAGTATTTT.

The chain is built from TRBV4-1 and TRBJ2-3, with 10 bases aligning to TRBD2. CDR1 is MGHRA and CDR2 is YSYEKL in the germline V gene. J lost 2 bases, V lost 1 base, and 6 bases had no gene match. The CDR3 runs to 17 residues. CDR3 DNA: TGCGCCAGCAGCCAAGGTGCTAGCGGGAGTCTCACAGATACGCAGTATTTT. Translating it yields CASSQGASGSLTDTQYF.

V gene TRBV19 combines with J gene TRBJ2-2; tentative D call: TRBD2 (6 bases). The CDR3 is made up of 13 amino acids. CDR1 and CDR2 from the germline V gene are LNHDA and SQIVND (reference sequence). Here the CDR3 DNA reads TGTGGGGTTCGGCGGGGAAACACCGGGGAGCTGTTTTTT. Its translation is CGVRRGNTGELFF.

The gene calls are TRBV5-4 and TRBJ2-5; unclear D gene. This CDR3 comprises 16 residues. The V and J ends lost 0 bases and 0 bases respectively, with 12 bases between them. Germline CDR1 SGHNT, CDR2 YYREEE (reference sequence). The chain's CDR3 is CASSLAQTMYQETQYF. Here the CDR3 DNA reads TGTGCCAGCAGCTTGGCACAGACAATGTACCAAGAGACCCAGTACTTC.

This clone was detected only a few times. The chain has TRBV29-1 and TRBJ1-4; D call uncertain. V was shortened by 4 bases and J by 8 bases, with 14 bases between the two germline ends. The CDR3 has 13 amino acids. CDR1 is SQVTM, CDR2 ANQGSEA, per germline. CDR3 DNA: TGCAGCGTTGCGGCCGGGGTTGAAGAAAAACTGTTTTTT. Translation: CSVAAGVEEKLFF.

CDR3 loop: CASSHPGTGGGTEAFF. The DNA for the CDR3 is TGTGCCAGCAGCCACCCCGGGACAGGGGGCGGCACTGAAGCTTTCTTT. The J gene is TRBJ1-1, the V gene TRBV4-2, with 12 nucleotides matching TRBD1. Trimming took 3 bases from V and 4 from J; bases not matched to a gene: 6. The CDR3 is made up of 16 amino acids. Germline values: CDR1 LGHNA, CDR2 YNFKEQ.

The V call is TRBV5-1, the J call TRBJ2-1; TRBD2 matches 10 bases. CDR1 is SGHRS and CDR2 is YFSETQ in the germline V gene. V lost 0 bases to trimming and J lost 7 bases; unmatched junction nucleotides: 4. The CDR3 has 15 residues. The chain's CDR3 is CASSLDSSGRNEQFF. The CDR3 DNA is TGCGCCAGCAGCTTGGATTCTAGCGGGAGAAATGAGCAGTTCTTC.

In DNA, the CDR3 is TGTGCCAGCAGCCGGGGGGGAAATGGGGCCCAGCATTTT. Translated: CASSRGGNGAQHF. V usage is TRBV7-8 and J usage is TRBJ1-5; D perhaps matches TRBD1 (5 bases). CDR3 length equals 13 residues. Trimming took off 5 bases at V and 11 bases at J, with 16 bases between the two ends. The germline gives CDR1 SGHVS, CDR2 FQNEAQ.

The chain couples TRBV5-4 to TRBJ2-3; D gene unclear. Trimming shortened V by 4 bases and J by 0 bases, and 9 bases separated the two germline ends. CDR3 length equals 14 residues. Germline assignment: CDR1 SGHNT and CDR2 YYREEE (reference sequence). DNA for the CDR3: TGTGCCAGCAGCACTACTCAAAGCACAGATACGCAGTATTTT. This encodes CASSTTQSTDTQYF.

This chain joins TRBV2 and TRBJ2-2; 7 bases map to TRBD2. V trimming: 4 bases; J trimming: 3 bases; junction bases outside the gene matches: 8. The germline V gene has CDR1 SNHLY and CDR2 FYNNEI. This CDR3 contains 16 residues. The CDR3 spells CASSGSVAGHTGELFF. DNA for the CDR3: TGTGCCAGCAGTGGTTCGGTAGCGGGCCACACCGGGGAGCTGTTTTTT.

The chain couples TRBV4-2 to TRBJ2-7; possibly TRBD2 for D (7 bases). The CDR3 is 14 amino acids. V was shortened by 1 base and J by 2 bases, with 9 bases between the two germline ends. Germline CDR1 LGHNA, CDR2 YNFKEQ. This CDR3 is CASSQGGGAYEQYF. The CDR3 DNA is TGTGCCAGCAGCCAAGGCGGGGGCGCCTACGAGCAGTACTTC.

The chain's CDR3 is CASSPSGDEQFF. The CDR3 region has the DNA TGTGCCAGCTCCCCTAGCGGGGATGAGCAGTTCTTC. The chain recombines TRBV18 with TRBJ2-1, with 9 positions matching TRBD2. This CDR3 contains 12 residues. The germline V gene encodes CDR1 KGHSH and CDR2 LQKENI. The V gene end was trimmed by 6 bases and the J gene end by 8 bases; junction bases not matched to a gene: 2.

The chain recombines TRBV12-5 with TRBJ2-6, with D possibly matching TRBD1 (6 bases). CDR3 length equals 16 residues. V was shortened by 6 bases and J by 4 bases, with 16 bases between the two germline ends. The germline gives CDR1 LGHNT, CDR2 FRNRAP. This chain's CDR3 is CASGPGQGTGANVLTF. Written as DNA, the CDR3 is TGTGCTAGTGGCCCGGGCCAGGGGACCGGGGCCAACGTCCTGACTTTC. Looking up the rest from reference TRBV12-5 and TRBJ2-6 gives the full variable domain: DARVTQTPRHKVTEMGQEVTMRCQPILGHNTVFWYRQTMMQGLELLAYFRNRAPLDDSGMPKDRFSAEMPDATLATLKIQPSEPRDSAVYFCASGPGQGTGANVLTFGAGSRLTVL.

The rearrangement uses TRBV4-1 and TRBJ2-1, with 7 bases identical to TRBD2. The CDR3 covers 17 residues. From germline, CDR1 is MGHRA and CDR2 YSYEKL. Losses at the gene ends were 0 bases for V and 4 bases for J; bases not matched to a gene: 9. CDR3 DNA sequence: TGCGCCAGCAGCCAAGATTGGGGCGGGAGTTTTTACAATGAGCAGTTCTTC. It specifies CASSQDWGGSFYNEQFF.

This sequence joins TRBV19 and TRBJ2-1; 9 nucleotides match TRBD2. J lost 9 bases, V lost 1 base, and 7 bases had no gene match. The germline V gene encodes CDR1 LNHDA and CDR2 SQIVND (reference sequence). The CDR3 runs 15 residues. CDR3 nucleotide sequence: TGTGCCAGTAGTATAGGGGCGGGAGGGCCGCCTGAGCAGTTCTTC. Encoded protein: CASSIGAGGPPEQFF.

The CDR3 region has the DNA TGCGCCAGCAATCCGGGACAGGGAGGAAAGGCCTACGAGCAGTACTTC. This translates into CASNPGQGGKAYEQYF. The gene calls are TRBV10-2 and TRBJ2-7, with 9 bases aligning to TRBD1. V lost 7 bases to trimming and J lost 2 bases; unmatched junction nucleotides: 12. This CDR3 spans 16 amino acids. The germline gives CDR1 WSHSY, CDR2 SAAADI.

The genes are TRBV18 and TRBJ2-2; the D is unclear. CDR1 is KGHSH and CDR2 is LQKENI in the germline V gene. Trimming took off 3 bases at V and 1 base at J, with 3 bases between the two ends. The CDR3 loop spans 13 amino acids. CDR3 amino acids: CASSPRNTGELFF. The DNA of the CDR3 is TGTGCCAGCTCACCGCGGAACACCGGGGAGCTGTTTTTT.